This T cell receptor beta chain was recorded in a study of shared clonotypes between healthy human individuals. The study's findings and limits: Large depth notwithstanding, sorted-subset sequencing proved incomplete by rarefaction. Non-shared clonotypes had lower generation probabilities than those shared by all four donors.

The data were produced by immunoSEQ multiplex PCR, yet TCRdb's version contains in-frame clones alone and is incomplete. This table has 2 million to 2.5 million clones, nearly 97% appearing once. The germline V gene encodes CDR1 MNHNS and CDR2 SASEGT. With 2 bases clipped from V and 5 bases from J, the junction kept 10 bases outside the gene matches. This CDR3 has 16 residues. Points on this clone: Its matching antigen is unknown.

The sequencing input was naive CD4+ T cells sorted from blood. Subset in this sample: CD45RA+ positively selected. The sequence derives from a man between 18 and 35 years old in good health. This rearrangement joins TRBV6-1 to TRBJ2-5; the match to TRBD2 covers 8 bases. The CDR3, as DNA: TGTGCCAGCAGTGAACAGGGACTAGGTATAGCTGAGACCCAGTACTTC. This gives the protein CASSEQGLGIAETQYF.